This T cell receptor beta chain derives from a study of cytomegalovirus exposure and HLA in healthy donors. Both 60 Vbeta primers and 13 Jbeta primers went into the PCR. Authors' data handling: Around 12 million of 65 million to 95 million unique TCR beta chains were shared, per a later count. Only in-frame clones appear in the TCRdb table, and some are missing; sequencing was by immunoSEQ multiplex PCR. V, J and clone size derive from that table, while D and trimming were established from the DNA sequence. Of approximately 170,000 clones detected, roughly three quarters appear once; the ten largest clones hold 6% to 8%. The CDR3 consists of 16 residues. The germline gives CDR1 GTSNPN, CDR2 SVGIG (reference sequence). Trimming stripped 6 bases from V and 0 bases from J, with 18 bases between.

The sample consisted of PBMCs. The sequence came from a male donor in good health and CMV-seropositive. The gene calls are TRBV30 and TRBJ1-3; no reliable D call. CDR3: CACAKGEAVSGNTIYF. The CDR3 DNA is TGTGCCTGTGCAAAGGGCGAAGCGGTCTCTGGAAACACCATATATTTT.